The clone carrying this T cell receptor beta chain has just a few counts. The sequenced target, TCR beta, came from blood CD8+ and CD4+ T cells. TEMRA cells were enriched by FACS, and CD4+ and CD8+ T cells were negatively isolated. The CDR3 runs 14 residues. With 5 bases clipped from V and 4 bases from J, the junction kept 3 bases outside the gene matches. CDR1 MNHEY and CDR2 SVGAGI come from the germline V gene. These data are taken from a study of CD8 T cells in Susac syndrome. About the research overall: At blood draw, Susac syndrome patients were therapy-naive, on corticosteroids, or on intravenous immunoglobulin alone.

An amount of RNA that ranged from 0.5 to 1 ug was reverse transcribed with random hexamers. MiXCR was run by TCRdb on the immunoSEQ multiplex PCR reads, yielding one entry per CDR3 protein. The table includes approximately 190,000 distinct CDR3 sequences, 90% to 97% detected once. Sequencing used CD4+ T cells from PBMCs. This clonotype was obtained from a human donor with Susac syndrome. The chain recombines TRBV6-5 with TRBJ1-5, with 9 bases aligning to TRBD1. CDR3 sequence reads: CASSRQGGNQPQHF. The DNA of the CDR3 is TGTGCCAGCAGTCGACAGGGGGGTAATCAGCCCCAGCATTTT.